Listed below are T cell receptor beta chains from one sample, sequenced in a study of regulatory T cells in long-lasting Graves disease. A single record per CDR3 protein comes from TCRdb applying MiXCR to the multiplex PCR reads. This table has almost 350,000 distinct CDR3 sequences, about 20% appearing once. The sample here was peripheral blood mononuclear cells (PBMCs), taken when the disease was refractory, from a patient treated with antithyroid drugs. The receptors shown here come from a female donor with Graves disease. Each CDR3 is given with its conserved first and last residue. D genes are given only for firm matches. Size values are once, few and many counts, or a class for expanded clones, and some rows have none.

J gene: TRBJ2-5; V gene: TRBV27; clone size: few; D gene: .; CDR3 protein: CASRTGREYQETQYF; CDR3 DNA: TGTGCCAGCAGAACAGGGAGGGAGTACCAAGAGACCCAGTACTTC
J gene: TRBJ1-5; V gene: TRBV3-1; clone size: many; D gene: .; CDR3 protein: CASSQASVNQPQHF; CDR3 DNA: TGTGCCAGCAGCCAAGCGTCAGTGAATCAGCCCCAGCATTTT
J gene: TRBJ1-2; V gene: TRBV5-1; clone size: few; D gene: TRBD1; CDR3 protein: CASSSPQGDYGYTF; CDR3 DNA: TGCGCCAGCAGCTCCCCCCAGGGGGACTATGGCTACACCTTC
J gene: TRBJ2-5; V gene: TRBV28; clone size: many; D gene: .; CDR3 protein: CASRTGRNSYQETQYF; CDR3 DNA: TGTGCCAGCAGAACGGGCCGAAATAGCTACCAAGAGACCCAGTACTTC
J gene: TRBJ2-7; V gene: TRBV10-3; clone size: .; D gene: .; CDR3 protein: CAIRTEGSSYEQYF; CDR3 DNA: TGTGCCATCAGGACAGAGGGGAGCTCCTACGAGCAGTACTTC
J gene: TRBJ1-5; V gene: TRBV6-1; clone size: many; D gene: TRBD1; CDR3 protein: CASSGPYRGNQPQHF; CDR3 DNA: TGTGCCAGCAGTGGGCCATACAGGGGAAACCAGCCCCAGCATTTT
J gene: TRBJ1-5; V gene: TRBV7-9; clone size: .; D gene: .; CDR3 protein: CTSSLDGGVGNQPQHF; CDR3 DNA: TGTACCAGCAGCTTAGACGGAGGGGTTGGAAATCAGCCCCAGCATTTT
J gene: TRBJ2-5; V gene: TRBV7-2; clone size: few; D gene: TRBD1; CDR3 protein: CTSTPDRGGRETQYF; CDR3 DNA: TGTACCAGCACCCCCGACAGGGGGGGACGAGAGACCCAGTACTTC
J gene: TRBJ1-2; V gene: TRBV6-1; clone size: many; D gene: .; CDR3 protein: CASSPLTDGYTF; CDR3 DNA: TGTGCCAGCAGTCCCTTGACAGATGGCTACACCTTC
J gene: TRBJ1-1; V gene: TRBV5-1; clone size: .; D gene: .; CDR3 protein: CASSLVSSGGTEAFF; CDR3 DNA: TGCGCCAGCAGCTTGGTTTCGTCGGGGGGCACTGAAGCTTTCTTT
J gene: TRBJ2-7; V gene: TRBV5-1; clone size: .; D gene: .; CDR3 protein: CASSLESGVYYEQYF; CDR3 DNA: TGCGCCAGCAGCTTGGAGTCGGGGGTTTACTACGAGCAGTACTTC
J gene: TRBJ2-7; V gene: TRBV15; clone size: few; D gene: .; CDR3 protein: CATSRGGGRRYEQYF; CDR3 DNA: TGTGCCACCAGCAGAGGTGGGGGGCGCCGATACGAGCAGTACTTC
J gene: TRBJ1-1; V gene: TRBV6-1; clone size: .; D gene: .; CDR3 protein: CASSGPRNTEAFF; CDR3 DNA: TGTGCCAGCAGTGGACCGAGGAACACTGAAGCTTTCTTT
J gene: TRBJ1-2; V gene: TRBV5-8; clone size: many; D gene: .; CDR3 protein: CASSLGAFGQLNYGYTF; CDR3 DNA: TGTGCCAGCAGCTTGGGGGCATTCGGACAGCTTAACTATGGCTACACCTTC
J gene: TRBJ1-2; V gene: TRBV5-1; clone size: many; D gene: .; CDR3 protein: CASSPKDSGYTF; CDR3 DNA: TGCGCCAGCAGCCCGAAGGACAGTGGCTACACCTTC
J gene: TRBJ2-3; V gene: TRBV6-1; clone size: .; D gene: TRBD2; CDR3 protein: CASRVAGGPISISYTQYF; CDR3 DNA: TGTGCCAGCAGAGTAGCGGGAGGGCCTATCTCTATTTCATATACGCAGTATTTT
J gene: TRBJ1-1; V gene: TRBV6-2/TRBV6-3; clone size: few; D gene: .; CDR3 protein: CASSYASVNTEAFF; CDR3 DNA: TGTGCCAGCAGTTACGCCTCAGTGAACACTGAAGCTTTCTTT
J gene: TRBJ1-2; V gene: TRBV11-2; clone size: few; D gene: .; CDR3 protein: CASTDSGTKAYYGYTF; CDR3 DNA: TGTGCCAGCACCGACTCCGGGACAAAGGCATACTATGGCTACACCTTC
J gene: TRBJ2-7; V gene: TRBV29-1; clone size: many; D gene: .; CDR3 protein: CSVEGAKTYEQYF; CDR3 DNA: TGCAGCGTTGAAGGGGCAAAGACCTACGAGCAGTACTTC
J gene: TRBJ1-2; V gene: TRBV3-1; clone size: few; D gene: .; CDR3 protein: CASSARPFDSLYGYTF; CDR3 DNA: TGTGCCAGCAGCGCTCGTCCCTTCGACAGTCTTTATGGCTACACCTTC
J gene: TRBJ1-2; V gene: TRBV5-1; clone size: many; D gene: TRBD1; CDR3 protein: CASSYGQGAYGYTF; CDR3 DNA: TGTGCCAGCAGTTACGGGCAGGGGGCGTATGGCTACACCTTC
J gene: TRBJ1-2; V gene: TRBV7-9; clone size: .; D gene: .; CDR3 protein: CASSSVSRYYTF; CDR3 DNA: TGTGCCAGCAGCTCTGTAAGCCGGTACTACACCTTC
J gene: TRBJ1-1; V gene: TRBV7-9; clone size: .; D gene: .; CDR3 protein: CASSLPSLIGVRHEAFF; CDR3 DNA: TGTGCCAGCAGCTTACCCTCACTCATTGGTGTAAGGCATGAAGCTTTCTTT
J gene: TRBJ1-4; V gene: TRBV2; clone size: many; D gene: TRBD1; CDR3 protein: CASSTQGATNEKLFF; CDR3 DNA: TGTGCCAGCAGTACCCAGGGGGCCACTAATGAAAAACTGTTTTTT
J gene: TRBJ2-2; V gene: TRBV6-1; clone size: many; D gene: .; CDR3 protein: CASRISGELFF; CDR3 DNA: TGTGCCAGCCGTATCTCCGGGGAGCTGTTTTTT
J gene: TRBJ2-7; V gene: TRBV6-1; clone size: many; D gene: TRBD2; CDR3 protein: CASCNRWTSGALYEQYF; CDR3 DNA: TGTGCCAGCTGCAACCGTTGGACTAGCGGGGCCCTCTACGAGCAGTACTTC
J gene: TRBJ1-2; V gene: TRBV12-3/TRBV12-4; clone size: once; D gene: .; CDR3 protein: CASSLEGQIQTALYGYTF; CDR3 DNA: TGTGCCAGCAGTTTAGAGGGTCAGATCCAAACCGCACTCTATGGCTACACCTTC
J gene: TRBJ2-3; V gene: TRBV2; clone size: .; D gene: .; CDR3 protein: CASSLALVGTDTQYF; CDR3 DNA: TGTGCCAGCAGCTTAGCCCTTGTCGGCACAGATACGCAGTATTTT
J gene: TRBJ2-2; V gene: TRBV30; clone size: few; D gene: TRBD2; CDR3 protein: CAWSYTRTSVNTGELFF; CDR3 DNA: TGTGCCTGGAGTTACACCCGGACTAGCGTGAACACCGGGGAGCTGTTTTTT
J gene: TRBJ1-1; V gene: TRBV5-1; clone size: .; D gene: TRBD1; CDR3 protein: CASTRDSIFTSNTEAFF; CDR3 DNA: TGCGCCAGCACCCGGGACAGCATCTTTACATCGAACACTGAAGCTTTCTTT
J gene: TRBJ2-7; V gene: TRBV18; clone size: few; D gene: .; CDR3 protein: CASSPFARVDYEQYF; CDR3 DNA: TGTGCCAGCTCACCGTTTGCCAGGGTCGATTACGAGCAGTACTTC
J gene: TRBJ2-5; V gene: TRBV7-9; clone size: .; D gene: .; CDR3 protein: CASSLAETFQETQYF; CDR3 DNA: TGTGCCAGCAGCTTAGCTGAGACTTTCCAAGAGACCCAGTACTTC
J gene: TRBJ1-4; V gene: TRBV29-1; clone size: many; D gene: .; CDR3 protein: CSARRTNNEKLFF; CDR3 DNA: TGCAGCGCCCGACGGACCAATAATGAAAAACTGTTTTTT
J gene: TRBJ1-3; V gene: TRBV7-6; clone size: .; D gene: .; CDR3 protein: CASSFQDSGNTIYF; CDR3 DNA: TGTGCCAGCAGCTTCCAAGACTCTGGAAACACCATATATTTT
J gene: TRBJ2-7; V gene: TRBV7-9; clone size: many; D gene: TRBD2; CDR3 protein: CASSRRGLAGGLTGEQYF; CDR3 DNA: TGTGCCAGCAGTAGGCGTGGACTAGCGGGAGGGCTAACGGGCGAGCAGTACTTC
J gene: TRBJ2-7; V gene: TRBV4-1; clone size: few; D gene: .; CDR3 protein: CASSLLWGGGAYEQYF; CDR3 DNA: TGCGCCAGCAGCCTCCTCTGGGGAGGGGGGGCCTACGAGCAGTACTTC
J gene: TRBJ2-1; V gene: TRBV12-3/TRBV12-4; clone size: many; D gene: .; CDR3 protein: CASSLNRWNEQFF; CDR3 DNA: TGTGCCAGCAGTTTGAACAGGTGGAATGAGCAGTTCTTC
J gene: TRBJ1-2; V gene: TRBV20-1; clone size: many; D gene: .; CDR3 protein: CSARDLDGGYGYTF; CDR3 DNA: TGCAGTGCTAGAGATTTGGACGGAGGCTATGGCTACACCTTC
J gene: TRBJ2-1; V gene: TRBV6-1; clone size: many; D gene: .; CDR3 protein: CASRLGVGNEQFF; CDR3 DNA: TGTGCCAGCAGGCTGGGAGTAGGAAATGAGCAGTTCTTC
J gene: TRBJ2-5; V gene: TRBV5-1; clone size: few; D gene: .; CDR3 protein: CASGRQTETQYF; CDR3 DNA: TGCGCCAGCGGTAGACAGACGGAGACCCAGTACTTC
J gene: TRBJ1-5; V gene: TRBV30; clone size: .; D gene: .; CDR3 protein: CAWSVRFQVQGNQPQHF; CDR3 DNA: TGTGCCTGGAGTGTACGGTTTCAGGTACAGGGCAATCAGCCCCAGCATTTT
J gene: TRBJ2-1; V gene: TRBV2; clone size: .; D gene: .; CDR3 protein: CASRGLSYNEQFF; CDR3 DNA: TGTGCCAGCAGAGGACTCTCCTACAATGAGCAGTTCTTC